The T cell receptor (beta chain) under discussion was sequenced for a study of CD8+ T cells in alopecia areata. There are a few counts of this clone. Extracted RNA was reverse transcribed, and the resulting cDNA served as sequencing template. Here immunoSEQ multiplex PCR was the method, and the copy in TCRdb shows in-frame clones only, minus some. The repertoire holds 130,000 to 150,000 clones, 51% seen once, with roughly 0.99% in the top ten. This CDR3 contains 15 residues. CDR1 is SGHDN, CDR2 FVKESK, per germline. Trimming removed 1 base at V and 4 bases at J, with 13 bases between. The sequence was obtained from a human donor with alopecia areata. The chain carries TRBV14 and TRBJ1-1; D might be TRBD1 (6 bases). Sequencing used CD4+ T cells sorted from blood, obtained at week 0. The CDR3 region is CASSQGRGVGTEAFF. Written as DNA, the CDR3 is TGTGCCAGCAGCCAAGGCAGGGGAGTGGGCACTGAAGCTTTCTTT.